This is a list of T cell receptor beta chains from one sample in a study of blood T cell repertoires in COVID-19. Method: immunoSEQ multiplex PCR; TCRdb's copy keeps in-frame clones and lacks some. The sample yields under 300,000 clones, 75% to 95% seen once. Sequenced: PBMCs or T cells enriched from blood (not recorded which). These receptors were obtained from a woman aged 18-30 years who had recovered from COVID-19. CDR3s include the opening cysteine and the closing phenylalanine or tryptophan. The D gene is left open where the match is weak. Size tells how often a clone was seen (once, few, many) or the class of an expanded clone, and some rows leave it out.

V gene: TRBV27; D gene: TRBD1; J gene: TRBJ2-3; clone size: many; CDR3 protein: CASSQTTGIRTDTQYF; CDR3 DNA: TGTGCCAGCAGCCAAACGACAGGGATTCGCACAGATACGCAGTATTTT
V gene: TRBV4-1; D gene: TRBD2; J gene: TRBJ2-1; clone size: NA; CDR3 protein: CASSLGGPYNEQFF; CDR3 DNA: TGCGCCAGCAGCCTGGGAGGGCCCTACAATGAGCAGTTCTTC
V gene: TRBV2; D gene: NA; J gene: TRBJ1-2; clone size: NA; CDR3 protein: CASRKTVNNYGYTF; CDR3 DNA: TGTGCCAGCAGGAAGACAGTGAATAACTATGGCTACACCTTC
V gene: TRBV18; D gene: NA; J gene: TRBJ2-3; clone size: NA; CDR3 protein: CASSPGPGDTQYF; CDR3 DNA: TGTGCCAGCTCACCCGGACCGGGGGATACGCAGTATTTT
V gene: TRBV2; D gene: NA; J gene: TRBJ1-2; clone size: NA; CDR3 protein: CASSSDTYGYTF; CDR3 DNA: TGTGCCAGCAGTTCGGACACTTATGGCTACACCTTC
V gene: TRBV19; D gene: NA; J gene: TRBJ2-1; clone size: NA; CDR3 protein: CASRGGNEQFF; CDR3 DNA: TGTGCCAGTAGGGGGGGCAATGAGCAGTTCTTC
V gene: TRBV21-1; D gene: NA; J gene: TRBJ1-2; clone size: once; CDR3 protein: CASSKSRGGYTF; CDR3 DNA: TGTGCCAGCAGCAAATCCCGGGGGGGGTACACCTTC
V gene: TRBV2; D gene: NA; J gene: TRBJ1-5; clone size: NA; CDR3 protein: CASSVAGVNQPQHF; CDR3 DNA: TGTGCCAGCTCGGTAGCGGGGGTGAATCAGCCCCAGCATTTT
V gene: TRBV15; D gene: NA; J gene: TRBJ2-7; clone size: NA; CDR3 protein: CATSRGGSALEQYF; CDR3 DNA: TGTGCCACCAGCAGAGGAGGATCTGCCCTCGAGCAGTACTTC
V gene: TRBV2; D gene: TRBD2; J gene: TRBJ2-5; clone size: NA; CDR3 protein: CASRSRRGETQYF; CDR3 DNA: TGTGCCAGCAGGAGCAGGCGGGGGGAGACCCAGTACTTC
V gene: TRBV24-1; D gene: NA; J gene: TRBJ1-2; clone size: NA; CDR3 protein: CATSAPGGTNYGYTF; CDR3 DNA: TGTGCCACCAGTGCCCCCGGGGGGACGAACTATGGCTACACCTTC
V gene: TRBV21-1; D gene: NA; J gene: TRBJ1-2; clone size: few; CDR3 protein: CASSLLASFYGYTF; CDR3 DNA: TGTGCCAGCAGCCTTCTAGCCTCCTTCTATGGCTACACCTTC
V gene: TRBV27; D gene: TRBD1; J gene: TRBJ1-2; clone size: NA; CDR3 protein: CASSIKTGRFDGYTF; CDR3 DNA: TGTGCCAGCAGTATAAAGACAGGGAGATTCGATGGCTACACCTTC
V gene: TRBV28; D gene: NA; J gene: TRBJ1-2; clone size: NA; CDR3 protein: CASNQMPTFDGYTF; CDR3 DNA: TGTGCCAGCAACCAGATGCCGACTTTCGATGGCTACACCTTC
V gene: TRBV5-1; D gene: NA; J gene: TRBJ1-4; clone size: NA; CDR3 protein: CASSSDSNEKLFF; CDR3 DNA: TGCGCCAGCAGCTCGGACAGTAATGAAAAACTGTTTTTT
V gene: TRBV10-3; D gene: TRBD2; J gene: TRBJ2-1; clone size: NA; CDR3 protein: CAISDLAGGRSNEQFF; CDR3 DNA: TGTGCCATCAGTGATTTAGCGGGAGGGCGGTCCAATGAGCAGTTCTTC
V gene: TRBV3-1/TRBV3-2; D gene: TRBD1; J gene: TRBJ1-3; clone size: NA; CDR3 protein: CASSQRTGPHSGNTIYF; CDR3 DNA: TGTGCCAGCAGCCAGCGGACAGGGCCCCACTCTGGAAACACCATATATTTT
V gene: TRBV11-3; D gene: TRBD1; J gene: TRBJ2-4; clone size: NA; CDR3 protein: CASSSGGTGGDIQYF; CDR3 DNA: TGTGCCAGCAGCTCAGGGGGGACAGGGGGCGACATTCAGTACTTC
V gene: TRBV9; D gene: TRBD2; J gene: TRBJ2-1; clone size: NA; CDR3 protein: CASSPPSGSSYNEQFF; CDR3 DNA: TGTGCCAGCAGCCCACCCAGCGGGAGCTCCTACAATGAGCAGTTCTTC
V gene: TRBV5-1; D gene: NA; J gene: TRBJ2-7; clone size: NA; CDR3 protein: CASSPAPLGEQYF; CDR3 DNA: TGCGCCAGCAGCCCGGCACCACTAGGCGAGCAGTACTTC
V gene: TRBV4-1; D gene: NA; J gene: TRBJ2-5; clone size: NA; CDR3 protein: CASSQDFGNQETQYF; CDR3 DNA: TGCGCCAGCAGCCAAGACTTCGGGAACCAAGAGACCCAGTACTTC
V gene: TRBV18; D gene: NA; J gene: TRBJ1-2; clone size: NA; CDR3 protein: CASSPRGGDGYTF; CDR3 DNA: TGTGCCAGCTCACCCCGGGGCGGGGATGGCTACACCTTC
V gene: TRBV27; D gene: TRBD1; J gene: TRBJ1-6; clone size: NA; CDR3 protein: CASSSRSGGDRSPLHF; CDR3 DNA: TGTGCCAGCAGTTCAAGATCAGGGGGCGATCGCTCACCCCTCCACTTT